Sequencing of this TCR beta chain was carried out in a study of CD8+ T cells in alopecia areata. Turning to the study itself: Oral tofacitinib (5 to 10 mg twice daily) was administered to treated patients. General study points: Mice showed TCR sharing more clearly than patients did, possibly owing to HLA.

This clone has only a few counts. Its antigen is unknown. Trimming at V came to 2 bases and at J to 6 bases, leaving 2 bases not matched to a gene. The length of the CDR3 is 16 residues. Germline V CDR1 and CDR2: SGHTA, FQGNSA. cDNA reverse transcribed from extracted RNA served as the sequencing template. Assay used: immunoSEQ multiplex PCR; TCRdb lists only in-frame clones, some missing. The table has approximately 120,000 clones, about 59% seen once. As for treatment: oral pan-JAK inhibitor, 5-10 mg twice daily. It was from PBMCs that CD4+ and CD8+ T cells were sorted. This chain links TRBV7-2 with TRBJ2-2, with TRBD2 matching over 14 bases. This sample comprised CD4+ T cells sorted from blood, obtained at week 4, from a patient treated with tofacitinib. The clonotype was recovered from a human donor with alopecia areata. The CDR3 loop is CASSLRLAGGSGELFF. The CDR3 DNA is TGTGCCAGCAGCTTACGACTAGCGGGAGGGTCCGGGGAGCTGTTTTTT.